Here is one T cell receptor (beta chain) with its context. Antigen unknown. This sample is part of a study of T cell responses to AZD1222 COVID-19 vaccine. Whole-study findings and limits: It should be noted that donors were predominantly white British and more often female, and clonal diversity was possibly underestimated. Targets within unmutated variant regions were reportedly found for nearly half of spike-specific TCRs. Without day 14 samples, only post-peak T cell repertoires were studied.

TCRdb keeps only in-frame clones here, not all; method: immunoSEQ multiplex PCR. The table has about 75,000 clones, approximately 88% seen once. Germline CDR1 is LNHNV and CDR2 is YYDKDF (reference sequence). This CDR3 contains 16 residues. V shed 0 bases, J shed 7 bases, and the junction held 10 bases outside the gene matches. The origin of this receptor is an adult who received the MenACWY meningococcal vaccine as a control. The sample here was peripheral blood, taken 28 days after the second dose of the MenACWY control vaccine. The gene calls are TRBV15 and TRBJ2-7; TRBD1 agrees at 9 bases. The CDR3 spells CATSRDIGQGSGEQYF. The CDR3 bases are TGTGCCACCAGCAGAGATATCGGACAGGGGAGTGGGGAGCAGTACTTC.